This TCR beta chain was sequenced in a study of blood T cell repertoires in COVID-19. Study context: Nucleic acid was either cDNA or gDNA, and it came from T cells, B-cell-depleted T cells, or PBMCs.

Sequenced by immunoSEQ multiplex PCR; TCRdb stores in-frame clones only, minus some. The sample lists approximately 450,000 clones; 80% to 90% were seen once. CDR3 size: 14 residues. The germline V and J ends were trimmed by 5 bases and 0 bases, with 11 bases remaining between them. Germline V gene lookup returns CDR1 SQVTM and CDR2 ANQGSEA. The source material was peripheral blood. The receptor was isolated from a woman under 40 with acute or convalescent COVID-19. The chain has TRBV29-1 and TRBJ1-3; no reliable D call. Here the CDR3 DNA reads TGCAGCGTTCAAAAGGGAGGCTCTGGAAACACCATATATTTT. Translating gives CSVQKGGSGNTIYF.